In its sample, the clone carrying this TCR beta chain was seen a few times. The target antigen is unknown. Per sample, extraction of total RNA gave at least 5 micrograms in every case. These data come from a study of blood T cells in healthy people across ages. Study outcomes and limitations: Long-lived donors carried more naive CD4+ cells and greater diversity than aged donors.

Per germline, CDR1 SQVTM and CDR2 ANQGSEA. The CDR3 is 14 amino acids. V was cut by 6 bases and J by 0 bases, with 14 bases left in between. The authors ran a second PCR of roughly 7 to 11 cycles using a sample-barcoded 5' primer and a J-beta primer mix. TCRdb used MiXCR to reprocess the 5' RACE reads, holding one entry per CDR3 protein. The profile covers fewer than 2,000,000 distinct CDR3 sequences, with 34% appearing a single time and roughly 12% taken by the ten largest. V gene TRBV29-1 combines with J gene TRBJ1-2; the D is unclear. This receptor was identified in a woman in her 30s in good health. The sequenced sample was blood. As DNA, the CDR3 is TGCAGCGTCTCCATGAACATAGCTAACTATGGCTACACCTTC. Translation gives CSVSMNIANYGYTF.